This T cell receptor (beta chain) was identified in a study of T-cell reconstitution after alpha-beta-depleted transplantation in children. Unique molecular identifiers were used in preparing the TCRbeta library. TCRdb reanalysed the PCR reads using MiXCR and keeps one entry per CDR3 protein. This table has some 600,000 distinct CDR3 sequences, under 15% appearing once. This clonotype was seen only a few times. The antigen remains unidentified. Germline V CDR1 and CDR2: DFQATT, SNEGSKA (reference sequence). The CDR3 covers 15 residues. V gave up 5 bases and J gave up 6 bases; unmatched junction bases: 7. Regarding the study as a whole: Elevated TCRbeta diversity at day 60 was traced, in some patients, to surviving recipient T cells and thymic progenitors. One year after transplant, T-cell counts and diversity came mostly from newly produced T cells. At around two months after transplant, the alpha-beta T cells were reportedly derived from several hundred expanded clones that came from non-depleted graft cells.

The gene calls are TRBV20-1 and TRBJ2-1; 13 bases align to TRBD2. The receptor was derived from a male patient younger than 18 who had a stem cell transplant for acute myeloid leukemia, so the T cells may come from the graft donor. The sample in question was PBMCs, mostly from graft donor cells, obtained 360 days after TCRalphabeta/CD19-depleted stem cell transplant. CDR3 amino acids: CSAPGGLAGVNEQFF. CDR3 DNA: TGCAGTGCTCCCGGAGGACTAGCGGGAGTCAATGAGCAGTTCTTC.